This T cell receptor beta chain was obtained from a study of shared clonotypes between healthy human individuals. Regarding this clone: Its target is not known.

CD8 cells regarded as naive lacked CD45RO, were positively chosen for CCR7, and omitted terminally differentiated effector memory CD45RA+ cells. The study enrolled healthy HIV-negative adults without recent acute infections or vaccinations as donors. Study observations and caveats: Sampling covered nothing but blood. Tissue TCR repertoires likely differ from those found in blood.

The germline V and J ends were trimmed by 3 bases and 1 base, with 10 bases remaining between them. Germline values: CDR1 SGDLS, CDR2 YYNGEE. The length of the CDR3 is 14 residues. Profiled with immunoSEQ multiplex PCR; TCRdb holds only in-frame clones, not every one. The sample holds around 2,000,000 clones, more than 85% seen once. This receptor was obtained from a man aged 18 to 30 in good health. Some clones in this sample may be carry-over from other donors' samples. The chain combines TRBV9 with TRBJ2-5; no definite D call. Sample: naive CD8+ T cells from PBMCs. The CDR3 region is CASSADWLQETQYF. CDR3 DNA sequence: TGTGCCAGCAGCGCCGACTGGCTCCAAGAGACCCAGTACTTC.